Following are 14 T cell receptor beta chains from one sample sequenced in a study of OX40 agonist ivuxolimab in advanced cancers. Data came from immunoSEQ multiplex PCR; TCRdb stores just in-frame clones and leaves some out. The sample lists tens of thousands of clones, around four fifths occurring once. The material sequenced was CD4+ or CD8+ T cells sorted from blood, taken in a trial of the OX40 agonist ivuxolimab. Receptors originate from an adult with an advanced solid tumor such as melanoma, head and neck, liver or kidney cancer.

The rearrangement links TRBV5-4 to TRBJ1-6; D might be TRBD1 (5 bases). V lost 4 bases, J lost 8 bases, and 13 bases lay in between. The CDR3 is made up of 14 amino acids. Germline V gene lookup returns CDR1 SGHNT and CDR2 YYREEE (reference sequence). CDR3 sequence reads: CASSPGTGDSPLHF. In DNA form, the CDR3 reads TGTGCCAGCAGCCCCGGGACGGGAGATTCACCCCTCCACTTT.

This clone was found a few times. The chain uses TRBV5-4 and TRBJ2-1, with 9 bases aligning to TRBD1. The CDR3 sequence is 15 residues long. The V gene end was trimmed by 9 bases and the J gene end by 3 bases; junction bases not matched to a gene: 10. Germline-derived CDR1 and CDR2 are SGHNT and YYREEE (reference sequence). The CDR3 nucleotides read TGTGCCATCGCACAGGGGGCACGAAACTACAATGAGCAGTTCTTC. This translates into CAIAQGARNYNEQFF.

The chain employs TRBV15 and TRBJ2-5; D tentatively reads TRBD1 or TRBD2 (6 bases each). Germline V gives CDR1 LNHNV, CDR2 YYDKDF (reference sequence). This CDR3 has 15 amino acids. V was cut by 0 bases and J by 4 bases, with 12 bases left in between. CDR3 DNA: TGTGCCACCAGCAGAGATCCGGGGGCCGGAGAGACCCAGTACTTC. This encodes CATSRDPGAGETQYF. Full variable domain (missing parts from reference TRBV15 and TRBJ2-5): DAMVIQNPRYQVTQFGKPVTLSCSQTLNHNVMYWYQQKSSQAPKLLFHYYDKDFNNEADTPDNFQSRRPNTSFCFLDIRSPGLGDTAMYLCATSRDPGAGETQYFGPGTRLLVL.

V gene TRBV6-5 combines with J gene TRBJ1-1; 10 nucleotides line up with TRBD1. V dropped 4 bases and J dropped 10; count of bases not matched to a gene: 9. There are 14 residues in the CDR3. CDR1 and CDR2 from the germline V gene are MNHEY and SVGAGI. The CDR3 loop reads CASSWDRGPGIAFF. The CDR3 nucleotides are TGTGCCAGCAGTTGGGACAGGGGCCCTGGTATAGCTTTCTTT.

The J gene is TRBJ2-7, the V gene TRBV2; D not certain. V was cut by 7 bases and J by 6 bases, with 13 bases left in between. The CDR3 has 12 residues. Per the germline V gene, CDR1 is SNHLY and CDR2 is FYNNEI. This CDR3 reads CASKWGMGEQYF. CDR3 in DNA: TGTGCCAGCAAATGGGGAATGGGCGAGCAGTACTTC.

This rearrangement joins TRBV7-9 to TRBJ2-6; D not certain. Germline loops: CDR1 SEHNR, CDR2 FQNEAQ (reference sequence). This CDR3 is built from 17 residues. The germline V and J ends were trimmed by 3 bases and 0 bases, with 12 bases remaining between them. CDR3 DNA sequence: TGTGCCAGCAGCTTCGGGTGGAAGATCTCTGGGGCCAACGTCCTGACTTTC. Translation gives CASSFGWKISGANVLTF.

This clone occurred a few times. The chain combines TRBV11-2 with TRBJ2-7; no definite D call. CDR1 SGHAT and CDR2 FQNNGV come from the germline V gene. Trimming removed 1 base from V and 3 bases from J, with 7 bases in between. The CDR3 runs to 13 residues. CDR3 region: CASSLGNGYEQYF. The CDR3 DNA reads TGTGCCAGCAGCTTAGGGAACGGCTACGAGCAGTACTTC.

The chain carries TRBV30 and TRBJ1-2; TRBD1 matches 7 bases. V gave up 5 bases and J gave up 7 bases; unmatched junction bases: 4. The CDR3 is 11 amino acids. Germline values: CDR1 GTSNPN, CDR2 SVGIG (reference sequence). The CDR3 coding sequence is TGTGCCTGGGGACAGGTCCTTGGCTACACCTTC. Translating gives CAWGQVLGYTF.

This sequence joins TRBV5-5 and TRBJ1-1; the D is unclear. The germline CDR1 and CDR2 sequences are SGHKS and YYEKEE (reference sequence). The CDR3 is made up of 13 amino acids. V was trimmed by 3 bases and J by 3 bases, leaving 9 bases between them. CDR3 DNA sequence: TGTGCCAGCAGCTGGCAGAGGGACACTGAAGCTTTCTTT. Translating it yields CASSWQRDTEAFF.

CDR3 DNA sequence: TGTGCCAGCAGTCCGGGACTAGCGGACAATGAGCAGTTCTTC. This codes for CASSPGLADNEQFF. This chain uses TRBV6-1 with TRBJ2-1, with 11 bases identical to TRBD2. Germline CDR1 reads MNHNS; CDR2 reads SASEGT. V shed 5 bases, J shed 5 bases, and the junction held 2 bases outside the gene matches. The CDR3 sequence is 14 residues long.

The chain is built from TRBV29-1 and TRBJ2-1, with TRBD2 identical over 7 bases. V shed 3 bases, J shed 0 bases, and the junction held 2 bases outside the gene matches. The CDR3 contains 14 residues. The V gene's germline CDR1 is SQVTM and CDR2 ANQGSEA. The CDR3 here is CSVDLAASYNEQFF. In DNA, the CDR3 is TGCAGCGTTGACCTAGCGGCCTCCTACAATGAGCAGTTCTTC.

The rearrangement links TRBV7-9 to TRBJ2-7; 8 nucleotides match TRBD1. Germline trimming cut 3 bases from V and 5 bases from J; bases unmatched to any gene: 3. Germline V gene data show CDR1 as SEHNR and CDR2 as FQNEAQ (reference sequence). The CDR3 consists of 13 residues. CDR3 region: CASSFGQGNEQYF. CDR3 nucleotide sequence: TGTGCCAGCAGCTTCGGACAGGGAAACGAGCAGTACTTC.

The chain combines TRBV5-1 with TRBJ1-3; no clear D. In germline, CDR1 is SGHRS, CDR2 YFSETQ. V gave up 0 bases and J gave up 3 bases, with 19 bases separating them. This CDR3 region has 18 residues. The CDR3 nucleotides read TGCGCCAGCAGCTTGGGGCCAGCCCAAGGTTTAAGTGGAAACACCATATATTTT. This gives the protein CASSLGPAQGLSGNTIYF.

V gene TRBV7-3 combines with J gene TRBJ2-3; 12 nucleotides align to TRBD2. J gave up 2 bases and V 5 bases, and 8 bases lay outside the gene matches. Germline V gene sequence: CDR1 SGHTA, CDR2 FQGTGA. This CDR3 is 17 amino acids long. The CDR3 loop reads CASSLRLAGDLTDTQYF. DNA of the CDR3: TGTGCCAGCAGCCTAAGACTAGCGGGGGATCTCACAGATACGCAGTATTTT. The whole variable domain, filled in from reference TRBV7-3 and TRBJ2-3, reads GAGVSQTPSNKVTEKGKYVELRCDPISGHTALYWYRQSLGQGPEFLIYFQGTGAADDSGLPNDRFFAVRPEGSVSTLKIQRTERGDSAVYLCASSLRLAGDLTDTQYFGPGTRLTVL.